This TCR beta chain was obtained from a study of blood T cells in healthy people across ages. Findings and caveats of the study: Aged donors had fewer naive CD4+ cells and lower diversity than long-lived donors.

This CDR3 contains 16 residues. Germline V gives CDR1 SGDLS, CDR2 YYNGEE. V lost 0 bases to trimming and J lost 0 bases, with 11 bases between them. Next came a second PCR, run for roughly 7 to 12 cycles, which used a sample-barcoded 5' primer along with a J-beta primer mix. Tagging of each cDNA molecule was performed by a template-switch adaptor with 12 random nucleotides. From the 5' RACE reads, TCRdb called clonotypes with MiXCR, one entry per CDR3 protein. The sample lists about 970,000 distinct CDR3 sequences, about 53% seen once, with 20% to 25% in the top ten. Of note for this clonotype: As yet, its antigen is unknown.

In each sample, at least 7 million PBMCs were isolated. Source material: blood. The sequence was collected from a woman aged 55 to 70 in good health. This chain uses TRBV9 with TRBJ2-3; a weak D match, TRBD1 (6 bases). CDR3 protein: CASSVGARGSTDTQYF. CDR3 DNA: TGTGCCAGCAGCGTAGGGGCCAGGGGAAGCACAGATACGCAGTATTTT.